The 14 T cell receptor beta chains presented below share a single source sample, sequenced in a study of blood T cell repertoires in COVID-19 (dated by TCRdb to the early 2020s). Library prep was done by the immunoSEQ multiplex PCR assay. The table comes from immuneACCESS by way of TCRdb, which keeps in-frame sequences with V and J called. Part of the clones is missing from these tables; in studies checked, under half for an unresolved V gene and the rest for unknown reasons. The sample has about 300,000 clones on record, more than 70% of them singletons. The leading ten clones occupy under 7.5% of the sample. The sample comprised peripheral blood. The receptors originated from a man between 18 and 29 years old who had recovered from COVID-19.

J is TRBJ2-5 and V is TRBV5-1, with a possible D match to TRBD2 (6 bases). CDR1 is SGHRS, CDR2 YFSETQ, per germline. Between the trimmed V and J ends, which lost 0 bases and 5 bases, there was a span of 14 bases. The CDR3 totals 15 residues. This CDR3 is CASSLGTGVFETQYF. For the CDR3, the DNA is TGCGCCAGCAGCTTGGGTACGGGAGTTTTCGAGACCCAGTACTTC.

Regarding this clone: Other DNA sequences in this specimen translate into the identical CDR3. V usage is TRBV6-5 and J usage is TRBJ1-1; possibly TRBD1 for D (5 bases). This CDR3 is built from 13 residues. The V end was cut by 3 bases, the J end by 3 bases, with 8 bases between. The germline gives CDR1 MNHEY, CDR2 SVGAGI. As DNA, the CDR3 is TGTGCCAGCAGTTATTCAGGGTACACTGAAGCTTTCTTT. It translates to CASSYSGYTEAFF.

CDR3 nucleotide sequence: TGTGCCAGCAGCCCACAGGGGAAACCGTACAATGAGCAGTTCTTC. As protein: CASSPQGKPYNEQFF. This chain uses TRBV7-2 with TRBJ2-1; 7 bases match TRBD1. The V segment lost 5 bases and the J segment 4 bases; nucleotides outside the gene matches: 8. The CDR3 covers 15 residues. Per germline, CDR1 SGHTA and CDR2 FQGNSA.

The J gene is TRBJ1-2, the V gene TRBV6-5, with 11 positions matching TRBD1. Unmatched junction bases numbered 4, after V lost 2 bases and J lost 5 bases. This CDR3 is built from 15 residues. Germline-derived CDR1 and CDR2 are MNHEY and SVGAGI. CDR3 sequence reads: CASSYGTGGGYGYTF. Here the CDR3 DNA reads TGTGCCAGCAGTTACGGGACAGGGGGAGGATATGGCTACACCTTC.

The CDR3 sequence: CASSYSRLGEQFF. CDR3 nucleotides: TGTGCCAGCAGTTACTCCCGACTCGGCGAGCAGTTCTTC. The gene calls are TRBV6-5 and TRBJ2-1; D not resolved. CDR3 length equals 13 residues. The V end lost 0 bases, the J end lost 10 bases, and 10 bases lay between the germline ends. Germline lookup yields CDR1 MNHEY and CDR2 SVGAGI.

The CDR3 protein is CASSQGTAQPQHF. CDR3 bases: TGTGCCAGCAGTCAGGGGACGGCGCAGCCCCAGCATTTT. The rearrangement joins TRBV7-2 to TRBJ1-5; D possibly corresponds to TRBD1 (6 bases). CDR1 and CDR2 from the germline V gene are SGHTA and FQGNSA. With 6 bases removed from V and 7 bases from J, the gap between germline ends came to 13 bases. The CDR3 length is 13 residues.

The chain joins TRBV10-3 to TRBJ1-1; 7 nucleotides match TRBD1. CDR3 length equals 14 residues. The germline V gene encodes CDR1 ENHRY and CDR2 SYGVKD. V lost 5 bases, J lost 0 bases, and 3 bases stayed unmatched. The CDR3 DNA follows: TGTGCCATCAGTCCGACAGGGATGAACACTGAAGCTTTCTTT. It translates to CAISPTGMNTEAFF.

The rearrangement uses TRBV5-1 and TRBJ1-5; 11 nucleotides line up with TRBD1. The germline CDR1 and CDR2 sequences are SGHRS and YFSETQ. The length of the CDR3 is 14 residues. V lost 3 bases, J lost 5 bases, and 1 base stayed unmatched. The CDR3 spells CASSSGQGDQPQHF. In DNA form, the CDR3 reads TGCGCCAGCAGCTCGGGACAGGGGGATCAGCCCCAGCATTTT.

This chain links TRBV27 with TRBJ1-4, with unresolved D. Germline V gene sequence: CDR1 MNHEY, CDR2 SMNVEV (reference sequence). This CDR3 is built from 16 residues. V lost 8 bases and J 0 bases, leaving 16 bases between the germline ends. CDR3 sequence reads: CASAPEGDATNEKLFF. The CDR3 DNA reads as TGTGCCAGCGCCCCGGAAGGAGACGCAACTAATGAAAAACTGTTTTTT. The whole variable domain, filled in from reference TRBV27 and TRBJ1-4, reads EAQVTQNPRYLITVTGKKLTVTCSQNMNHEYMSWYRQDPGLGLRQIYYSMNVEVTDKGDVPEGYKVSRKEKRNFPLILESPSPNQTSLYFCASAPEGDATNEKLFFGSGTQLSVL.

The gene calls are TRBV5-4 and TRBJ1-2; a possible D gene is TRBD1 (5 bases). The CDR3 is 14 amino acids. Germline lookup yields CDR1 SGHNT and CDR2 YYREEE (reference sequence). Trimming took 4 bases from V and 4 from J, leaving 14 bases between them. This CDR3 is CASSGQGGFYGYTF. The CDR3 region has the DNA TGTGCCAGCAGCGGGCAGGGAGGGTTCTATGGCTACACCTTC. The full variable domain, its missing parts supplied by reference TRBV5-4 and TRBJ1-2, is ETGVTQSPTHLIKTRGQQVTLRCSSQSGHNTVSWYQQALGQGPQFIFQYYREEENGRGNFPPRFSGLQFPNYSSELNVNALELDDSALYLCASSGQGGFYGYTFGSGTRLTVV.

The J gene is TRBJ1-1, the V gene TRBV5-1, with D possibly matching TRBD1 (6 bases). Trimming took off 1 base at V and 4 bases at J, with 11 bases between the two ends. The germline V gene has CDR1 SGHRS and CDR2 YFSETQ. The CDR3 covers 14 residues. The DNA for the CDR3 is TGCGCCAGCAGCTTGTACAGGGCAGGCACTGAAGCTTTCTTT. Protein: CASSLYRAGTEAFF.

The chain joins TRBV5-1 to TRBJ2-7; D possibly corresponds to TRBD1 (5 bases). Germline V gives CDR1 SGHRS, CDR2 YFSETQ. V gave up 4 bases and J gave up 2 bases, with 16 bases separating them. The CDR3 sequence is 15 residues long. CDR3 in DNA: TGCGCCAGCAGCCCAGATTCGGACAACCCCTACGAGCAGTACTTC. This encodes CASSPDSDNPYEQYF.

In regard to this clone: Other nucleotide sequences in the sample specify the same CDR3. V usage is TRBV9 and J usage is TRBJ2-7; TRBD1 aligns across 8 bases. The V and J ends lost 2 bases and 3 bases, in that order; junction bases with no gene match: 4. Germline V gene lookup returns CDR1 SGDLS and CDR2 YYNGEE. This CDR3 has 14 amino acids. The CDR3 is CASSVTGGSYEQYF. For the CDR3, the DNA is TGTGCCAGCAGCGTTACAGGGGGGAGCTACGAGCAGTACTTC.

V and J are TRBV6-2 or TRBV6-3 and TRBJ2-2; the D gene is possibly TRBD2 (5 bases). The CDR3 is 17 residues long. Germline V gene sequence: CDR1 MNHEY, CDR2 SVGEGT. The V end lost 4 bases, the J end lost 0 bases, and 15 bases lay between the germline ends. Here the CDR3 DNA reads TGTGCCAGCAGTTCAGGCCTCACTAGGCCGAACACCGGGGAGCTGTTTTTT. The encoded protein is CASSSGLTRPNTGELFF.